Presented here are 26 T cell receptor beta chains from one specimen sequenced in a study of Graves' ophthalmopathy and Graves' hyperthyroidism. Researchers took RNA transcripts and amplified TCR beta CDR3 regions from them. After a first-round RT-PCR with HTBI primers, a second-round multiplex PCR was run. MiXCR, applied by TCRdb to the multiplex PCR reads, yields one record per CDR3 protein. The sample lists roughly 500,000 distinct CDR3 sequences, 14% occurring once. Sequencing was done on a sample of blood. The receptor set was obtained from a woman aged 25 to 39 with Graves' ophthalmopathy.

The rearrangement uses TRBV5-5 and TRBJ2-5; 11 bases are shared with TRBD2. Germline CDR1 is SGHKS and CDR2 is YYEKEE (reference sequence). The V gene end was trimmed by 2 bases and the J gene end by 5 bases; junction bases not matched to a gene: 8. This CDR3 comprises 16 residues. CDR3 sequence (DNA): TGTGCCAGCAGCTTAGAAACACTAGCGGGGGTGGAGACCCAGTACTTC. Its protein is CASSLETLAGVETQYF.

In this sample, this clonotype turned up many times. The chain is built from TRBV5-1 and TRBJ1-1, with D perhaps matching TRBD1 (5 bases). The CDR3 spans 18 residues. Per germline, CDR1 SGHRS and CDR2 YFSETQ. Trimming removed 0 bases at V and 0 bases at J, with 18 bases between. The CDR3 loop reads CASSLGQFGRIMNTEAFF. CDR3 DNA: TGCGCCAGCAGCTTGGGACAGTTTGGGAGGATAATGAACACTGAAGCTTTCTTT. Filled out from reference TRBV5-1 and TRBJ1-1, the complete variable domain reads KAGVTQTPRYLIKTRGQQVTLSCSPISGHRSVSWYQQTPGQGLQFLFEYFSETQRNKGNFPGRFSGRQFSNSRSEMNVSTLELGDSALYLCASSLGQFGRIMNTEAFFGQGTRLTVV.

This clonotype came up many times. V usage is TRBV14 and J usage is TRBJ2-5; the match to TRBD2 covers 11 bases. J lost 6 bases, V lost 6 bases, and 9 bases had no gene match. The CDR3 runs 15 residues. Germline assignment: CDR1 SGHDN and CDR2 FVKESK. CDR3 sequence: CASRLAGVWGKTQYF. In DNA, the CDR3 is TGTGCCAGCAGACTAGCGGGAGTTTGGGGGAAGACCCAGTACTTC.

This clonotype was detected ten times or more. The rearrangement uses TRBV28 and TRBJ1-5, with 8 bases lining up with TRBD1. Germline trimming cut 6 bases from V and 3 bases from J; bases unmatched to any gene: 1. Per germline, CDR1 MDHEN and CDR2 SYDVKM. The CDR3 totals 13 residues. CDR3 protein: CASRGQDNQPQHF. For the CDR3, the DNA is TGTGCCAGCAGGGGACAGGACAATCAGCCCCAGCATTTT.

In regard to this clonotype: This clone may be a read error of a much larger clone one base away. The chain recombines TRBV28 with TRBJ2-2; possible D gene TRBD2, 5 bases. Germline CDR1 MDHEN, CDR2 SYDVKM. This CDR3 is 13 amino acids long. CDR3 loop: CASSHFDTGELCF. CDR3 nucleotides: TGTGCCAGCAGCCACTTTGACACCGGGGAGCTGTGTTTT.

At least ten counts were recorded for this clonotype. This chain connects TRBV4-1 to TRBJ1-2; TRBD1 matches 10 bases. The CDR3 runs to 16 residues. The V gene's germline CDR1 is MGHRA and CDR2 YSYEKL. V lost 1 base to trimming and J lost 5 bases; unmatched junction nucleotides: 7. The CDR3 protein is CASSQAMDRGKYGYTF. For the CDR3, the DNA is TGCGCCAGCAGCCAAGCCATGGACAGGGGGAAGTATGGCTACACCTTC.

The V gene is TRBV6-1, the J gene TRBJ1-6, with a tentative D call TRBD1 (5 bases). Trimming left V 4 bases short and J 3 bases short, with 16 bases between. Per germline, CDR1 MNHNS and CDR2 SASEGT. This CDR3 spans 17 amino acids. Here the CDR3 reads CASSVTGEGSYNSPLHF. The CDR3 DNA sequence: TGTGCCAGCAGTGTTACAGGCGAGGGCAGCTATAATTCACCCCTCCACTTT.

A word on this clonotype: A much larger clone differs from this one at a single base, so this may be a read error. This chain joins TRBV6-1 and TRBJ1-5; D perhaps matches TRBD1 (5 bases). The CDR3 has 16 amino acids. Trimming shortened V by 3 bases and J by 9 bases, and 21 bases separated the two germline ends. Per germline, CDR1 MNHNS and CDR2 SASEGT. The CDR3 region has the DNA TGTGCCAGCAGTGAGTTTATTTGGGGGGGGGTTAGGCCCCAGCATTTT. This encodes CASSEFIWGGVRPQHF.

This clonotype was recorded at least ten times. The chain employs TRBV20-1 and TRBJ2-7; a weak D match, TRBD2 (6 bases). The CDR3 has 14 amino acids. The V gene's germline CDR1 is DFQATT and CDR2 SNEGSKA (reference sequence). Trimming stripped 5 bases from V and 0 bases from J, with 14 bases between. Here the CDR3 reads CSAPQRVGSYEQYF. The CDR3 DNA follows: TGCAGTGCTCCCCAGCGGGTCGGCTCCTACGAGCAGTACTTC.

In this sample, this clonotype turned up many times. This chain joins TRBV6-1 and TRBJ2-7; D is unresolved. The length of the CDR3 is 15 residues. In germline, CDR1 is MNHNS, CDR2 SASEGT. V lost 2 bases to trimming and J lost 0 bases, with 11 bases between them. The CDR3 loop is CASSEQSGSSYEQYF. The CDR3 DNA follows: TGTGCCAGCAGTGAACAGTCAGGAAGCTCCTACGAGCAGTACTTC.

V and J are TRBV7-2 and TRBJ2-5; D tentatively fits TRBD1 or TRBD2 (6 bases each). Germline assignment: CDR1 SGHTA and CDR2 FQGNSA. The ends were cut back, 0 bases at V and 5 bases at J, with 16 bases in the middle. The CDR3 has 16 residues. The CDR3 DNA follows: TGTGCCAGCAGCTTAGCCTTTAGGGGGGAGTGGGAGACCCAGTACTTC. This translates into CASSLAFRGEWETQYF.

This clonotype came up many times. The chain employs TRBV24-1 and TRBJ2-2; 8 bases line up with TRBD1. The ends lost 0 bases at V and 2 bases at J; junction bases unmatched: 7. Looked up from germline, CDR1 is KGHDR and CDR2 is SFDVKD. The length of the CDR3 is 18 residues. Here the CDR3 DNA reads TGTGCCACCAGTGATTTGGGAGGGGGACAGGATAACACCGGGGAGCTGTTTTTT. As protein: CATSDLGGGQDNTGELFF.

This CDR3 is CASRLAGRANTGELFF. In nucleotides, the CDR3 is TGTGCCAGCAGGCTAGCGGGCCGAGCGAACACCGGGGAGCTGTTTTTT. V and J are TRBV7-2 and TRBJ2-2, with TRBD2 matching over 8 bases. This CDR3 is built from 16 residues. Germline loops: CDR1 SGHTA, CDR2 FQGNSA. V lost 6 bases and J lost 0; bases outside the gene matches: 6. The whole variable domain, remainder taken from reference TRBV7-2 and TRBJ2-2, is GAGVSQSPSNKVTEKGKDVELRCDPISGHTALYWYRQSLGQGLEFLIYFQGNSAPDKSGLPSDRFSAERTGGSVSTLTIQRTQQEDSAVYLCASRLAGRANTGELFFGEGSRLTVL.

The V call is TRBV6-1, the J call TRBJ1-5, with unresolved D. V was pared by 2 bases and J by 7 bases, with 6 bases between. The CDR3 spans 12 residues. CDR1 is MNHNS and CDR2 is SASEGT in the germline V gene. The CDR3 here is CASSELTQPQHF. CDR3 DNA sequence: TGTGCCAGCAGTGAACTCACGCAGCCCCAGCATTTT.

This clonotype has only a few counts. This chain connects TRBV28 to TRBJ2-3; D uncertain. V was trimmed by 5 bases and J by 1 base, leaving 10 bases between them. The CDR3 length is 14 residues. The germline gives CDR1 MDHEN, CDR2 SYDVKM. CDR3 in amino acids: CASSRDSRTDTQYF. CDR3 DNA: TGTGCCAGCAGTCGAGACTCCCGCACAGATACGCAGTATTTT.

In its sample, this clonotype was seen a few times. The chain employs TRBV28 and TRBJ1-5, with TRBD1 as a possible D gene (5 bases). Deletions cut 5 bases from V and 1 base from J, with 12 bases between. The CDR3 is 15 amino acids. The germline gives CDR1 MDHEN, CDR2 SYDVKM. CDR3 protein: CASSEIGQSNQPQHF. The CDR3 nucleotides are TGTGCCAGCAGTGAAATAGGACAAAGCAATCAGCCCCAGCATTTT.

This clonotype came up many times. The chain combines TRBV24-1 with TRBJ1-2, with 8 bases matching TRBD1. Trimming took 6 bases from V and 8 from J; bases not matched to a gene: 7. This CDR3 is 13 amino acids long. The germline V gene has CDR1 KGHDR and CDR2 SFDVKD. The CDR3 DNA reads as TGTGCCACCAGTAAGGACAGGGTGGCGGGCTACACCTTC. Its translation: CATSKDRVAGYTF.

This clonotype was observed at least ten times. The rearrangement uses TRBV6-5 and TRBJ2-7, with D perhaps TRBD2 (5 bases). CDR1 and CDR2 from the germline V gene are MNHEY and SVGAGI. This CDR3 is built from 17 residues. Deletions cut 0 bases from V and 5 bases from J, with 20 bases between. In DNA, the CDR3 is TGTGCCAGCAGTTACTCAGCGCGCCCGGGAAGTTGGAACGAGCAGTACTTC. As protein: CASSYSARPGSWNEQYF.

Only a few counts were recorded for this clonotype. The chain recombines TRBV18 with TRBJ1-6; no clear D gene. Between the trimmed V and J ends, which lost 2 bases and 5 bases, there was a span of 13 bases. Per germline, CDR1 KGHSH and CDR2 LQKENI. The CDR3 sequence is 16 residues long. In DNA form, the CDR3 reads TGTGCCAGCTCACCAGGATCAAGGGCCCATAATTCACCCCTCCACTTT. Translated, it gives CASSPGSRAHNSPLHF.

On this clonotype: A much larger clone lies one base from this, so it may be a read error. The V gene is TRBV24-1, the J gene TRBJ1-2; no definite D call. This CDR3 comprises 13 residues. Germline-derived CDR1 and CDR2 are KGHDR and SFDVKD. CDR3 protein: CATSDRENYGHTF. The CDR3, as DNA: TGTGCCACCAGTGATAGGGAGAACTATGGCCACACCTTC.

About this clonotype: Possible read error: a much larger clone is one base away. This chain links TRBV19 with TRBJ2-6; D may be TRBD1 (5 bases). The germline V gene has CDR1 LNHDA and CDR2 SQIVND (reference sequence). This CDR3 has 16 residues. The chain's CDR3 is CASSSRSLSGAYVLTF. CDR3 nucleotides: TGTGCCAGTAGTAGCCGTAGCTTATCTGGGGCCTACGTCCTGACTTTC. Full variable domain (outside the CDR3, taken from reference TRBV19 and TRBJ2-6): DGGITQSPKYLFRKEGQNVTLSCEQNLNHDAMYWYRQDPGQGLRLIYYSQIVNDFQKGDIAEGYSVSREKKESFPLTVTSAQKNPTAFYLCASSSRSLSGAYVLTFGAGSRLTVL.

In this sample, this clonotype turned up a few times. The chain employs TRBV13 and TRBJ1-2, with TRBD1 matching over 7 bases. The CDR3 spans 13 residues. The germline V gene has CDR1 PRHDT and CDR2 FYEKMQ (reference sequence). The V and J ends lost 5 bases and 4 bases, in that order; junction bases with no gene match: 4. The CDR3 sequence: CASSHRGSYGYTF. The CDR3 coding sequence is TGTGCCAGCAGCCACAGGGGATCCTATGGCTACACCTTC. Looking up the rest from reference TRBV13 and TRBJ1-2 gives the full variable domain: AAGVIQSPRHLIKEKRETATLKCYPIPRHDTVYWYQQGPGQDPQFLISFYEKMQSDKGSIPDRFSAQQFSDYHSELNMSSLELGDSALYFCASSHRGSYGYTFGSGTRLTVV.

This clonotype came up many times. The rearrangement links TRBV11-2 to TRBJ2-2; D may be TRBD2 (6 bases). V gave up 5 bases and J gave up 3 bases, with 16 bases separating them. This CDR3 spans 16 amino acids. Germline CDR1 reads SGHAT; CDR2 reads FQNNGV. The CDR3 reads CASSRGSERDTGELFF. The CDR3 DNA sequence: TGTGCCAGCAGCCGCGGTAGTGAGCGGGACACCGGGGAGCTGTTTTTT.

This clonotype has ten or more counts. The V gene is TRBV24-1, the J gene TRBJ1-2; D not resolved. This CDR3 comprises 14 residues. In germline, CDR1 is KGHDR, CDR2 SFDVKD. V was pared by 5 bases and J by 1 base, with 10 bases between. The DNA for the CDR3 is TGTGCCACCAGTGGAAAAAGGAATAACTATGGCTACACCTTC. Translated, it gives CATSGKRNNYGYTF.

This clonotype was seen at least ten times. V gene TRBV28 combines with J gene TRBJ1-2; D possibly corresponds to TRBD1 (6 bases). Trimming left V 5 bases short and J 4 bases short, with 11 bases between. The CDR3 extends over 13 amino acids. The germline CDR1 and CDR2 sequences are MDHEN and SYDVKM. In DNA, the CDR3 is TGTGCCAGCAGTCCCCGGACAGTCTATGGCTACACCTTC. Amino acids: CASSPRTVYGYTF.

There are many counts of this clonotype. The chain combines TRBV6-5 with TRBJ2-7, with D tentatively TRBD1 or TRBD2 (6 bases each). The V gene's germline CDR1 is MNHEY and CDR2 SVGAGI. The CDR3 sequence is 13 residues long. Trimming cost V 8 bases and J 4 bases, with 15 bases left between them. The CDR3 spells CASGGQGAYEQYF. DNA of the CDR3: TGTGCCAGCGGGGGGCAGGGCGCGTACGAGCAGTACTTC.